Listed here are 24 T cell receptor beta chains from one sample, sequenced in a study of cytomegalovirus exposure and HLA in healthy donors. Primers for the PCR totalled 60 Vbeta and 13 Jbeta. Assay: immunoSEQ multiplex PCR; the TCRdb copy retains only in-frame clones and omits some. Of about 150,000 clones detected, about three quarters appear once; the ten largest clones hold less than 2%. Sequencing was done on a sample of PBMCs. These receptor sequences come from a woman under 40 in good health and CMV-seronegative.

As for this clone: The same CDR3 arises from other DNA sequences in this sample as well. This chain uses TRBV7-9 with TRBJ1-1; D is unresolved. There are 13 residues in the CDR3. Germline V CDR1 and CDR2: SEHNR, FQNEAQ (reference sequence). V was cut by 1 base and J by 5 bases, with 8 bases left in between. CDR3 DNA: TGTGCCAGCAGCTTAGAAGGAGGGACTGAAGCTTTCTTT. This sequence encodes CASSLEGGTEAFF.

The gene calls are TRBV7-3 and TRBJ2-3; no clear D. Germline CDR1 is SGHTA and CDR2 is FQGTGA. Trimming stripped 1 base from V and 6 bases from J, with 11 bases between. The CDR3 runs to 14 residues. The CDR3 coding sequence is TGTGCCAGCAGCTTAAATCCCGTTTCCGATACGCAGTATTTT. The encoded protein is CASSLNPVSDTQYF.

The chain combines TRBV28 with TRBJ1-1; D unclear. The germline V and J ends were trimmed by 4 bases and 4 bases, with 13 bases remaining between them. This CDR3 contains 14 residues. Germline CDR1 is MDHEN and CDR2 is SYDVKM. CDR3 in DNA: TGTGCCAGCAGTTATGAGGGATTGAGCACTGAAGCTTTCTTT. Protein sequence: CASSYEGLSTEAFF.

This clone turned up a few times. The chain is built from TRBV6-5 and TRBJ1-2; 10 bases map to TRBD1. Germline CDR1 and CDR2: MNHEY and SVGAGI. This CDR3 is built from 16 residues. Trimming took 4 bases from V and 4 from J; bases not matched to a gene: 9. The CDR3, as DNA: TGTGCCAGCAGTTCCCCGGGACAGGGGAAGGTCTATGGCTACACCTTC. Translating gives CASSSPGQGKVYGYTF.

This sequence joins TRBV7-2 and TRBJ1-4, with a tentative D call TRBD1 (6 bases). The CDR3 runs to 15 residues. V lost 8 bases and J lost 4, with 17 bases in between. CDR1 and CDR2 from the germline V gene are SGHTA and FQGNSA. The CDR3 nucleotides are TGTGCCAGCGGGATAGGGGGTTGGGGTAATGAAAAACTGTTTTTT. The encoded protein is CASGIGGWGNEKLFF.

The chain joins TRBV5-1 to TRBJ2-7; possibly TRBD2 for D (6 bases). Trimming left V 2 bases short and J 2 bases short, with 11 bases between. In germline, CDR1 is SGHRS, CDR2 YFSETQ. The CDR3 loop spans 14 amino acids. CDR3 region: CASSLLGGTYEQYF. The CDR3 DNA is TGCGCCAGCAGCTTATTGGGGGGTACCTACGAGCAGTACTTC. The full variable domain, its missing parts supplied by reference TRBV5-1 and TRBJ2-7, is KAGVTQTPRYLIKTRGQQVTLSCSPISGHRSVSWYQQTPGQGLQFLFEYFSETQRNKGNFPGRFSGRQFSNSRSEMNVSTLELGDSALYLCASSLLGGTYEQYFGPGTRLTVT.

The chain uses TRBV6-1 and TRBJ1-4; D might be TRBD1 (5 bases). This CDR3 has 16 amino acids. Germline V lookup: CDR1 MNHNS, CDR2 SASEGT. Deletions cut 2 bases from V and 3 bases from J, with 13 bases between. The CDR3 spells CASSEKGSGSNEKLFF. CDR3 DNA: TGTGCCAGCAGTGAAAAGGGGTCAGGATCTAATGAAAAACTGTTTTTT.

In this sample, this clone turned up once. The rearrangement uses TRBV19 and TRBJ2-6; a possible D gene is TRBD2 (5 bases). V lost 7 bases and J lost 0, with 10 bases in between. The germline V gene has CDR1 LNHDA and CDR2 SQIVND (reference sequence). This CDR3 contains 15 residues. The CDR3, as DNA: TGTGCCAGTATTTCACGGGACTCTGGGGCCAACGTCCTGACTTTC. This encodes CASISRDSGANVLTF.

The chain is built from TRBV9 and TRBJ2-7; 9 nucleotides match TRBD1. V gave up 0 bases and J gave up 4 bases; unmatched junction bases: 5. The CDR3 loop spans 15 amino acids. CDR1 and CDR2 from the germline V gene are SGDLS and YYNGEE. CDR3 bases: TGTGCCAGCAGCGTAGCGGGGACAGGGACGTACGAGCAGTACTTC. It encodes CASSVAGTGTYEQYF. Based on the CDR3 plus reference TRBV9 and TRBJ2-7, the full variable domain is DSGVTQTPKHLITATGQRVTLRCSPRSGDLSVYWYQQSLDQGLQFLIQYYNGEERAKGNILERFSAQQFPDLHSELNLSSLELGDSALYFCASSVAGTGTYEQYFGPGTRLTVT.

This rearrangement joins TRBV19 to TRBJ1-2; 10 bases match TRBD1. The V segment lost 6 bases and the J segment 7 bases; nucleotides outside the gene matches: 8. The CDR3 runs 14 residues. Germline V gene lookup returns CDR1 LNHDA and CDR2 SQIVND (reference sequence). DNA of the CDR3: TGTGCCAGTAGAAGGGACAGGGGTCTCATTGGCTACACCTTC. Its translation: CASRRDRGLIGYTF.

The CDR3 DNA reads as TGTGCCAGCAGCTTGGTGACAGGACCAAACACCATATATTTT. Translating it yields CASSLVTGPNTIYF. V usage is TRBV7-9 and J usage is TRBJ1-3, with TRBD1 as a possible D gene (6 bases). Between the trimmed V and J ends, which lost 3 bases and 6 bases, there was a span of 12 bases. Germline V gives CDR1 SEHNR, CDR2 FQNEAQ (reference sequence). The CDR3 runs to 14 residues.

V usage is TRBV4-2 and J usage is TRBJ2-6; possible D gene TRBD2, 6 bases. Trimming removed 0 bases at V and 0 bases at J, with 6 bases between. The CDR3 is 16 residues long. CDR1 LGHNA and CDR2 YNFKEQ come from the germline V gene. CDR3 nucleotide sequence: TGTGCCAGCAGCCAAGAGGGGGGCTCTGGGGCCAACGTCCTGACTTTC. Its protein is CASSQEGGSGANVLTF.

J is TRBJ2-3 and V is TRBV18, with a weak D call TRBD2 (5 bases). This CDR3 is built from 14 residues. Germline CDR1 and CDR2: KGHSH and LQKENI. V lost 4 bases, J lost 0 bases, and 8 bases lay in between. This CDR3 is CASSRLASTDTQYF. CDR3 bases: TGTGCCAGCTCACGGTTAGCGAGCACAGATACGCAGTATTTT.

This chain connects TRBV29-1 to TRBJ1-2; D uncertain. Trimming removed 7 bases at V and 3 bases at J, with 9 bases between. CDR3 length: 11 amino acids. CDR1 is SQVTM, CDR2 ANQGSEA, per germline. The chain's CDR3 is CSATADYGYTF. As DNA, the CDR3 is TGCAGCGCGACCGCGGACTATGGCTACACCTTC.

This clone came up a few times. The chain uses TRBV2 and TRBJ2-2; TRBD1 matches at 11 bases. The trim removed 4 bases at V and 6 bases at J, leaving 4 bases unmatched. Germline assignment: CDR1 SNHLY and CDR2 FYNNEI. This CDR3 is built from 15 residues. The CDR3 reads CASSADRGRPGELFF. The CDR3 nucleotides read TGTGCCAGCAGTGCGGACAGGGGGCGCCCCGGGGAGCTGTTTTTT.

The sample holds a few counts of this clone. This rearrangement joins TRBV9 to TRBJ2-5, with TRBD2 matching over 7 bases. The CDR3 is made up of 15 amino acids. Germline CDR1 is SGDLS and CDR2 is YYNGEE. The ends lost 2 bases at V and 1 base at J; junction bases unmatched: 5. CDR3 nucleotides: TGTGCCAGCAGCGTCGCCTGGACTAGCCAAGAGACCCAGTACTTC. Amino acids: CASSVAWTSQETQYF. Supplemented by reference TRBV9 and TRBJ2-5, the full variable domain reads DSGVTQTPKHLITATGQRVTLRCSPRSGDLSVYWYQQSLDQGLQFLIQYYNGEERAKGNILERFSAQQFPDLHSELNLSSLELGDSALYFCASSVAWTSQETQYFGPGTRLLVL.

This clone was recorded once. The V and J genes are TRBV4-1 and TRBJ1-5; D call uncertain. CDR1 MGHRA and CDR2 YSYEKL come from the germline V gene. V was shortened by 0 bases and J by 12 bases, with 9 bases between the two germline ends. CDR3 length: 12 residues. CDR3 region: CASSQDGEVQHF. CDR3 DNA: TGCGCCAGCAGCCAAGACGGGGAGGTCCAGCATTTT.

This clone was detected once. The rearrangement joins TRBV5-1 to TRBJ2-2; D might be TRBD1 (5 bases). In germline, CDR1 is SGHRS, CDR2 YFSETQ. The length of the CDR3 is 14 residues. The V end was cut by 4 bases, the J end by 2 bases, with 9 bases between. This CDR3 is CASSRTQNTGELFF. The CDR3 nucleotides read TGCGCCAGCAGCCGGACACAAAACACCGGGGAGCTGTTTTTT. The full variable domain, rest sourced from reference TRBV5-1 and TRBJ2-2, is KAGVTQTPRYLIKTRGQQVTLSCSPISGHRSVSWYQQTPGQGLQFLFEYFSETQRNKGNFPGRFSGRQFSNSRSEMNVSTLELGDSALYLCASSRTQNTGELFFGEGSRLTVL.

The chain combines TRBV19 with TRBJ1-1; 9 nucleotides agree with TRBD1. Germline trimming cut 5 bases from V and 0 bases from J; bases unmatched to any gene: 7. CDR3 length equals 16 residues. Germline V gene data show CDR1 as LNHDA and CDR2 as SQIVND (reference sequence). CDR3 region: CASSVWTGALNTEAFF. DNA for the CDR3: TGTGCCAGTAGTGTGTGGACAGGGGCGCTGAACACTGAAGCTTTCTTT. Full variable domain (rest looked up from reference TRBV19 and TRBJ1-1): DGGITQSPKYLFRKEGQNVTLSCEQNLNHDAMYWYRQDPGQGLRLIYYSQIVNDFQKGDIAEGYSVSREKKESFPLTVTSAQKNPTAFYLCASSVWTGALNTEAFFGQGTRLTVV.

This rearrangement joins TRBV27 to TRBJ1-2; TRBD1 aligns across 12 bases. The CDR3 runs 15 residues. J gave up 8 bases and V 5 bases, and 9 bases lay outside the gene matches. From germline, CDR1 is MNHEY and CDR2 SMNVEV (reference sequence). CDR3 loop: CASSRPGQGAGGYTF. CDR3 coding DNA: TGTGCCAGCAGTCGACCGGGACAGGGGGCAGGGGGCTACACCTTC.

The chain carries TRBV30 and TRBJ2-1, with TRBD2 matching over 14 bases. Germline lookup yields CDR1 GTSNPN and CDR2 SVGIG (reference sequence). The CDR3 is made up of 15 amino acids. Trimming took 1 base from V and 6 from J; bases not matched to a gene: 2. This CDR3 reads CAWSAGLAGGNEQFF. Here the CDR3 DNA reads TGTGCCTGGAGTGCAGGACTAGCGGGGGGCAATGAGCAGTTCTTC. Supplemented by reference TRBV30 and TRBJ2-1, the full variable domain reads SQTIHQWPATLVQPVGSPLSLECTVEGTSNPNLYWYRQAAGRGLQLLFYSVGIGQISSEVPQNLSASRPQDRQFILSSKKLLLSDSGFYLCAWSAGLAGGNEQFFGPGTRLTVL.

V and J are TRBV11-1 and TRBJ1-3, with D perhaps TRBD1 (6 bases). Germline V lookup: CDR1 SGHAT, CDR2 FQDESV (reference sequence). CDR3 length: 15 residues. V was cut by 6 bases and J by 0 bases, with 12 bases left in between. The CDR3 protein is CASRSGQHSGNTIYF. The CDR3 region has the DNA TGTGCCAGCAGATCCGGACAGCACTCTGGAAACACCATATATTTT.

V is TRBV4-2 and J is TRBJ1-6; 7 bases align to TRBD1. CDR3 length equals 16 residues. J lost 7 bases, V lost 4 bases, and 10 bases had no gene match. CDR1 is LGHNA and CDR2 is YNFKEQ in the germline V gene. The CDR3 here is CASSPLGGTANSPLHF. CDR3 sequence (DNA): TGTGCCAGCAGCCCCCTAGGCGGGACAGCGAATTCACCCCTCCACTTT.

The rearrangement joins TRBV6-5 to TRBJ2-5; 10 positions match TRBD1. The J call may be incorrect, as the DNA end agrees better with TRBJ2-7. Germline CDR1 reads MNHEY; CDR2 reads SVGAGI. The CDR3 runs 14 residues. Here the CDR3 DNA reads TGTGCCAGCAGTCGGACAGGGGGGACCTACGAGCAGTACTTC. Its protein is CASSRTGGTYEQYF.